Listed here are 26 T cell receptor beta chains from one sample, sequenced in a study of T cell repertoires in cytomegalovirus infection. TCRdb called the reads again in MiXCR, with one record for every CDR3 protein. The sample contains about 900,000 distinct CDR3 sequences, roughly 30% of which appear only once. Their antigen targets remain unknown. This material consisted of cultured CD8+ T cells from PBMCs, taken from culture after CMV antigen stimulation. These receptors all stem from a human donor in good health (CMV status not recorded). Some clones in this sample may be carry-over from other donors' samples.

The J gene is TRBJ2-5, the V gene TRBV2; 8 positions match TRBD1. The CDR3 loop spans 15 amino acids. Per germline, CDR1 SNHLY and CDR2 FYNNEI. Trimming at V came to 5 bases and at J to 2 bases, leaving 7 bases not matched to a gene. Here the CDR3 DNA reads TGTGCCAGCAGTTCGACAGGGGCTGCGCAAGAGACCCAGTACTTC. Translating it yields CASSSTGAAQETQYF. Supplemented by reference TRBV2 and TRBJ2-5, the full variable domain reads EPEVTQTPSHQVTQMGQEVILRCVPISNHLYFYWYRQILGQKVEFLVSFYNNEISEKSEIFDDQFSVERPDGSNFTLKIRSTKLEDSAMYFCASSSTGAAQETQYFGPGTRLLVL.

This chain connects TRBV27 to TRBJ2-6; 8 nucleotides match TRBD2. Germline CDR1 is MNHEY and CDR2 is SMNVEV (reference sequence). CDR3 length equals 16 residues. Trimming cost V 8 bases and J 6 bases; bases outside gene matches: 12. The CDR3 is CASGLAGSTEANVLTF. The CDR3 nucleotides read TGTGCCAGCGGTCTAGCGGGTAGCACTGAGGCCAACGTCCTGACTTTC.

The J gene is TRBJ1-2, the V gene TRBV28; D gene uncertain. The CDR3 contains 14 residues. V was shortened by 3 bases and J by 0 bases, with 8 bases between the two germline ends. CDR1 is MDHEN, CDR2 SYDVKM, per germline. The CDR3 spells CASSFTEANYGYTF. DNA of the CDR3: TGTGCCAGCAGTTTTACGGAAGCTAACTATGGCTACACCTTC.

This clonotype turned up a few times. This chain uses TRBV12-3 or TRBV12-4 with TRBJ2-5; TRBD2 matches 12 bases. V gave up 5 bases and J gave up 5 bases; unmatched junction bases: 9. The CDR3 totals 16 residues. CDR3: CASSPPSGGAWETQYF. As DNA, the CDR3 is TGTGCCAGCAGTCCACCTAGCGGGGGGGCCTGGGAGACCCAGTACTTC.

This clonotype was picked up a small number of times. The chain is built from TRBV27 and TRBJ2-7; 12 bases fit TRBD2. With 6 bases clipped from V and 5 bases from J, the junction kept 29 bases outside the gene matches. The CDR3 is 22 residues long. Germline assignment: CDR1 MNHEY and CDR2 SMNVEV (reference sequence). CDR3 sequence: CASSWVQRLLAGGKNRGNEQYV. DNA of the CDR3: TGTGCCAGCAGCTGGGTGCAGAGGCTACTAGCGGGAGGCAAAAACAGGGGTAACGAGCAGTACGTC.

There are a few counts of this clonotype. The chain uses TRBV7-9 and TRBJ2-6; D not resolved. The CDR3 extends over 14 amino acids. The V end was cut by 5 bases, the J end by 11 bases, with 16 bases between. Germline V gives CDR1 SEHNR, CDR2 FQNEAQ (reference sequence). The CDR3 protein is CASSPGGRPHVLTF. CDR3 nucleotides: TGTGCCAGCAGCCCCGGTGGCAGGCCTCACGTCCTGACTTTC.

This chain uses TRBV4-1 with TRBJ1-6; D gene ambiguous. Germline V lookup: CDR1 MGHRA, CDR2 YSYEKL. The CDR3 loop spans 15 amino acids. V was pared by 0 bases and J by 7 bases, with 10 bases between. CDR3: CASSQEERGNSPLHF. The CDR3 nucleotides are TGCGCCAGCAGCCAAGAGGAGCGGGGAAATTCACCCCTCCACTTT.

The chain has TRBV7-6 and TRBJ2-1; possible D gene TRBD2, 6 bases. Germline CDR1 and CDR2: SGHVS and FNYEAQ. V shed 2 bases and J shed 7 bases, with 15 bases lying between them. The CDR3 is 15 residues long. In DNA, the CDR3 is TGTGCCAGCAGCTTATCGCGACTAGGGACTAATGAGCAGTTCTTC. Translation gives CASSLSRLGTNEQFF.

This chain uses TRBV19 with TRBJ2-5; a possible D gene is TRBD1 (6 bases). Per germline, CDR1 LNHDA and CDR2 SQIVND (reference sequence). The CDR3 spans 17 residues. V lost 5 bases to trimming and J lost 1 base, with 20 bases between them. The chain's CDR3 is CASSLHHGQPVQETQYF. DNA for the CDR3: TGTGCCAGTAGTCTTCACCACGGACAGCCAGTCCAAGAGACCCAGTACTTC.

This chain links TRBV2 with TRBJ2-4, with D tentatively TRBD1 (5 bases). The CDR3 has 12 amino acids. CDR1 is SNHLY, CDR2 FYNNEI, per germline. The CDR3 protein is CTTQAGKNIQYF. In DNA form, the CDR3 reads TGTACAACACAGGCCGGCAAAAACATTCAGTACTTC.

This clonotype was found a few times. The rearrangement joins TRBV5-4 to TRBJ1-6; D is undetermined. Germline lookup yields CDR1 SGHNT and CDR2 YYREEE (reference sequence). The V gene lost 0 bases and the J gene lost 5 bases, with 15 bases spanning the gap. The CDR3 has 17 residues. The DNA for the CDR3 is TGTGCCAGCAGCTTGGAGGGTCTGGGGTTGAATAATTCACCCCTCCACTTT. Translated, it gives CASSLEGLGLNNSPLHF.

The chain combines TRBV6-2 or TRBV6-3 with TRBJ2-5; 13 bases map to TRBD2. Germline lookup yields CDR1 MNHEY and CDR2 SVGEGT. The CDR3 extends over 16 amino acids. V was pared by 5 bases and J by 4 bases, with 7 bases of the junction left unmatched. CDR3 bases: TGTGCCAGCAGTCCCGGGACTAGCGGGACCAGAGAGACCCAGTACTTC. It yields the protein CASSPGTSGTRETQYF.

This clonotype showed up just once. The J gene is TRBJ1-3, the V gene TRBV18; TRBD1 might be the D (6 bases). Germline CDR1 and CDR2: KGHSH and LQKENI. This CDR3 has 18 residues. V was trimmed by 4 bases and J by 0 bases, leaving 19 bases between them. The CDR3 reads CASSLRDIPLSSGNTIYF. The CDR3 DNA reads TGTGCCAGCTCACTACGGGACATTCCTCTTAGCTCTGGAAACACCATATATTTT.

This chain uses TRBV27 with TRBJ1-2; maybe TRBD1 (6 bases). V dropped 7 bases and J dropped 5 bases, with 20 bases sitting between them. The CDR3 runs to 15 residues. Germline V gene data show CDR1 as MNHEY and CDR2 as SMNVEV (reference sequence). CDR3: CASTLRGGAFYGYTF. Here the CDR3 DNA reads TGTGCCAGCACCCTTCGGGGGGGCGCGTTTTATGGCTACACCTTC.

This clonotype has a handful of counts. The chain joins TRBV7-9 to TRBJ1-6; tentative D call: TRBD1 (5 bases). The CDR3 sequence is 13 residues long. Trimming stripped 5 bases from V and 7 bases from J, with 9 bases between. The germline gives CDR1 SEHNR, CDR2 FQNEAQ (reference sequence). The CDR3 sequence is CASSRGPNSPLHF. The CDR3, as DNA: TGTGCCAGCAGCAGGGGACCAAATTCACCCCTCCACTTT. Supplemented by reference TRBV7-9 and TRBJ1-6, the full variable domain reads DTGVSQNPRHKITKRGQNVTFRCDPISEHNRLYWYRQTLGQGPEFLTYFQNEAQLEKSRLLSDRFSAERPKGSFSTLEIQRTEQGDSAMYLCASSRGPNSPLHFGNGTRLTVT.

This clonotype was seen many times. This rearrangement joins TRBV12-3 or TRBV12-4 to TRBJ1-6, with unresolved D. The CDR3 runs to 14 residues. Trimming took off 6 bases at V and 7 bases at J, with 13 bases between the two ends. The CDR3 protein is CASRVEMGNSPLHF. As DNA, the CDR3 is TGTGCCAGCAGGGTGGAAATGGGGAATTCACCCCTCCACTTT.

On this clonotype itself: Germline and junction disagree at one end, which may indicate a read error. The chain couples TRBV6-1 to TRBJ2-3; D possibly corresponds to TRBD2 (7 bases). The CDR3 has 16 amino acids. CDR1 is MNHNS and CDR2 is SASEGT in the germline V gene. CDR3 region: CVSSEFEGGLSDTQYF. The CDR3 bases are TGTGTCAGCAGTGAATTTGAGGGGGGGCTCTCAGATACGCAGTATTTT.

This clonotype was detected ten times or more. V usage is TRBV7-8 and J usage is TRBJ1-1, with D possibly TRBD1 on 6 matching bases. V was pared by 1 base and J by 7 bases, with 13 bases between. The CDR3 loop spans 14 amino acids. CDR1 and CDR2 (germline): SGHVS, FQNEAQ. The CDR3 nucleotides read TGTGCCAGCAGCTTAGACAGGGTAACAGGTGAAGCTTTCTTT. Its translation is CASSLDRVTGEAFF.

Concerning this clonotype: One end of the junction does not line up with germline, which may come from a read error. This sequence joins TRBV7-4 and TRBJ2-1; the match to TRBD1 covers 7 bases. The germline gives CDR1 SGHVT, CDR2 SQSDAQ. The CDR3 runs to 15 residues. CDR3 sequence: CASSPRQGPYIEQFF. CDR3 nucleotide sequence: TGTGCCAGCAGCCCACGACAGGGCCCCTACATTGAGCAGTTCTTC.

This clonotype was found a few times. CDR3 sequence (DNA): TGTGCCAGCAGTGCTGGGAGAGGGAATCAGCCCCAGCATTTT. This translates into CASSAGRGNQPQHF. This rearrangement joins TRBV2 to TRBJ1-5; no clear D gene. The CDR3 is 14 residues long. V shed 4 bases and J shed 4 bases, with 11 bases lying between them. The germline gives CDR1 SNHLY, CDR2 FYNNEI.

This clonotype was detected a few times. The V call is TRBV6-5, the J call TRBJ2-5; 11 positions agree with TRBD2. The CDR3 extends over 16 amino acids. The germline CDR1 and CDR2 sequences are MNHEY and SVGAGI. Losses at the gene ends were 0 bases for V and 3 bases for J; bases not matched to a gene: 3. The CDR3 DNA follows: TGTGCCAGCAGTTACTCGATTAGCGGGGGGGAAGAGACCCAGTACTTC. This encodes CASSYSISGGEETQYF.

The chain is built from TRBV29-1 and TRBJ2-2; D possibly corresponds to TRBD1 (5 bases). The germline V and J ends were trimmed by 6 bases and 8 bases, with 10 bases remaining between them. The CDR3 has 11 amino acids. The germline CDR1 and CDR2 sequences are SQVTM and ANQGSEA. The CDR3 sequence: CSVAPGGELFF. The CDR3, as DNA: TGCAGCGTGGCCCCAGGGGGGGAGCTGTTTTTT.

This chain joins TRBV5-1 and TRBJ1-1; 7 bases align to TRBD1. Looked up from germline, CDR1 is SGHRS and CDR2 is YFSETQ. Trimming cost V 3 bases and J 0 bases; bases outside gene matches: 11. This CDR3 has 17 residues. CDR3 region: CASSWGRGGPLNTEAFF. CDR3 nucleotide sequence: TGCGCCAGCAGCTGGGGCAGGGGGGGTCCCTTGAACACTGAAGCTTTCTTT. The entire variable domain, with the rest obtained from reference TRBV5-1 and TRBJ1-1, is as follows: KAGVTQTPRYLIKTRGQQVTLSCSPISGHRSVSWYQQTPGQGLQFLFEYFSETQRNKGNFPGRFSGRQFSNSRSEMNVSTLELGDSALYLCASSWGRGGPLNTEAFFGQGTRLTVV.

This clonotype came up many times. The V call is TRBV12-3 or TRBV12-4, the J call TRBJ1-1; D remains unclear. CDR3 size: 15 residues. V shed 6 bases and J shed 0 bases, with 14 bases lying between them. In DNA, the CDR3 is TGTGCCAGCAGCATGATTACAGAAATGAACACTGAAGCTTTCTTT. Amino acid sequence: CASSMITEMNTEAFF.

Comment on this clonotype: Possible read error: a much larger clone is one base away. CDR3 in DNA: TGTACCAGCAGTAATCCAGGGTACCAAGAGACCCAGTACTTC. Residues: CTSSNPGYQETQYF. This chain joins TRBV7-2 and TRBJ2-5, with D tentatively TRBD1 (5 bases). This CDR3 has 14 residues. Germline CDR1 and CDR2: SGHTA and FQGNSA. V lost 6 bases and J 0 bases, leaving 11 bases between the germline ends.

This clonotype was detected only a few times. The chain uses TRBV19 and TRBJ2-3; D is undetermined. CDR3 length: 15 amino acids. Germline loops: CDR1 LNHDA, CDR2 SQIVND (reference sequence). Trimming cost V 1 base and J 3 bases, with 11 bases left between them. The CDR3 loop is CASSIALVWTDTQYF. The CDR3 DNA reads TGTGCCAGTAGTATAGCCCTCGTTTGGACAGATACGCAGTATTTT.